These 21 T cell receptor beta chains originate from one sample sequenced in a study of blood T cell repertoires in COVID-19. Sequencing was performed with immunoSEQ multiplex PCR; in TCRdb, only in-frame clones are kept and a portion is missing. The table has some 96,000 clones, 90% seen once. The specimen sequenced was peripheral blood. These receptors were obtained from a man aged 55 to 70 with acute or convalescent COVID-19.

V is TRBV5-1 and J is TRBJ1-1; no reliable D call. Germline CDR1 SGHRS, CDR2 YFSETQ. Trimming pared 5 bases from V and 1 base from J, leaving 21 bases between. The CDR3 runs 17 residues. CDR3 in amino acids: CASRGRTEGHSNTEAFF. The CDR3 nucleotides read TGCGCCAGCAGGGGGAGAACCGAGGGTCACTCGAACACTGAAGCTTTCTTT.

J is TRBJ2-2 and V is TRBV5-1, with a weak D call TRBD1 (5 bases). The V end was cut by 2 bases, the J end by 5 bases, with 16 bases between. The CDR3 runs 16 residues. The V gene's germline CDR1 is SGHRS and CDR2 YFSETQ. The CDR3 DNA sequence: TGCGCCAGCAGCTTAGGGGTAGGGCAGATGACCGGGGAGCTGTTTTTT. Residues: CASSLGVGQMTGELFF.

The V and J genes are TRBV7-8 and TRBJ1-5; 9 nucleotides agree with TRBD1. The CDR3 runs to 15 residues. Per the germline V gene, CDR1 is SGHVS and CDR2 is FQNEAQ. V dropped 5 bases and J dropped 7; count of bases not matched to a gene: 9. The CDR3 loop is CASSADRGIGQPQHF. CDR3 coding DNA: TGTGCCAGCAGCGCTGACAGGGGGATCGGACAGCCCCAGCATTTT.

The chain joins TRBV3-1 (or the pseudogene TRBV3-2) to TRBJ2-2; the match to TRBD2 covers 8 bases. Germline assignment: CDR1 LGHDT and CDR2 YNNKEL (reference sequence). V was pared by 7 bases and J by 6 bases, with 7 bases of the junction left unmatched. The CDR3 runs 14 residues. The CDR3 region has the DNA TGTGCCAGCATTGCGGGGGGACTCGCCGGGGAGCTGTTTTTT. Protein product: CASIAGGLAGELFF.

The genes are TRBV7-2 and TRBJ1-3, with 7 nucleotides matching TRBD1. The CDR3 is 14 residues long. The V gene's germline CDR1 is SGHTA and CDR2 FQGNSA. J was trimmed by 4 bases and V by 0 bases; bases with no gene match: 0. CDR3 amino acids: CASSLAGQGNTIYF. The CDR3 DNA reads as TGTGCCAGCAGCTTAGCGGGACAGGGAAACACCATATATTTT.

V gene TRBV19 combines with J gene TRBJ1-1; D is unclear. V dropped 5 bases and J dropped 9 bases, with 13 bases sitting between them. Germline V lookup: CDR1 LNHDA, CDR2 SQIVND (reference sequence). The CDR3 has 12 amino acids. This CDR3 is CASSPRETKAFF. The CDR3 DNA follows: TGTGCCAGTAGTCCTCGGGAAACTAAAGCTTTCTTT.

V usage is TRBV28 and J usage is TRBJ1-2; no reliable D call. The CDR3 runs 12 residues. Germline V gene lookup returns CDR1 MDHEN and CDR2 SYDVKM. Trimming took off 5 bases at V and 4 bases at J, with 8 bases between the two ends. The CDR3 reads CASSLEFYGYTF. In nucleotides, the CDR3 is TGTGCCAGCAGTCTAGAATTCTATGGCTACACCTTC.

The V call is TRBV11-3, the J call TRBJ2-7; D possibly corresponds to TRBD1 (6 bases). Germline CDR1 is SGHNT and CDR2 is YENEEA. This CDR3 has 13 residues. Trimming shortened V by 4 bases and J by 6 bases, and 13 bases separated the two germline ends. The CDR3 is CASSWGQGGEQYF. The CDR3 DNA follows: TGTGCCAGCAGCTGGGGGCAGGGTGGCGAGCAGTACTTC.

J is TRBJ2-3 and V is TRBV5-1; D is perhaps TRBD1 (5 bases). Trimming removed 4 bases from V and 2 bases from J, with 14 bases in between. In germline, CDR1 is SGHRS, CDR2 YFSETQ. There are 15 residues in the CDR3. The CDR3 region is CASSELRVSTDTQYF. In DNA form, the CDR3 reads TGCGCCAGCAGCGAACTCAGGGTGTCCACAGATACGCAGTATTTT.

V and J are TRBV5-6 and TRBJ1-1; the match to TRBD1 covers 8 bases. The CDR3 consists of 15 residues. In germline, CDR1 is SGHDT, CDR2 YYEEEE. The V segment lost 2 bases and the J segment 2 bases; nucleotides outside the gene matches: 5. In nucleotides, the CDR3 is TGTGCCAGCAGCTTAATAGGACAGGGAAACACTGAAGCTTTCTTT. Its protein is CASSLIGQGNTEAFF.

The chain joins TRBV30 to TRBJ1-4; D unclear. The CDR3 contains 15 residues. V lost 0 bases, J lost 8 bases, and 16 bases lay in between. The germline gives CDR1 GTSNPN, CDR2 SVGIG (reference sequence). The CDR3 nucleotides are TGTGCCTGGAGTGTTAGCGGCAGAATTACAGAAAAACTGTTTTTT. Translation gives CAWSVSGRITEKLFF.

The CDR3 region is CASSLGIQGAGYTF. CDR3 DNA: TGTGCCAGCAGCTTAGGTATCCAGGGGGCTGGCTACACCTTC. The genes are TRBV7-8 and TRBJ1-2, with 8 nucleotides matching TRBD1. Germline V gene lookup returns CDR1 SGHVS and CDR2 FQNEAQ. V dropped 1 base and J dropped 7; count of bases not matched to a gene: 5. This CDR3 has 14 amino acids.

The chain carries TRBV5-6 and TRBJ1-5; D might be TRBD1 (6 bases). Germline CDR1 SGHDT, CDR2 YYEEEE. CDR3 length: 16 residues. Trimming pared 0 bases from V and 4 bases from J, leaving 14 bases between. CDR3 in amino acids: CASSLAGTQANQPQHF. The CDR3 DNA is TGTGCCAGCAGCTTGGCGGGGACACAGGCTAATCAGCCCCAGCATTTT. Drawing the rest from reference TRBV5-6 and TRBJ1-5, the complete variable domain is DAGVTQSPTHLIKTRGQQVTLRCSPKSGHDTVSWYQQALGQGPQFIFQYYEEEERQRGNFPDRFSGHQFPNYSSELNVNALLLGDSALYLCASSLAGTQANQPQHFGDGTRLSIL.

The CDR3 DNA follows: TGTGCCAGCCTCGGGACAGGGGGTAACACTGAAGCTTTCTTT. Protein product: CASLGTGGNTEAFF. This chain joins TRBV11-2 and TRBJ1-1; 11 nucleotides line up with TRBD1. The CDR3 sequence is 14 residues long. Trimming removed 8 bases from V and 2 bases from J; junction bases left unmatched: 4. The germline V gene has CDR1 SGHAT and CDR2 FQNNGV.

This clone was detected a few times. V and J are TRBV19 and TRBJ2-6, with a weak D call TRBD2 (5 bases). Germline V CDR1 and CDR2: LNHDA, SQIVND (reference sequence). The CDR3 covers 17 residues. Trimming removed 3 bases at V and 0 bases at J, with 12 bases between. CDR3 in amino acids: CASSIQGGRSGANVLTF. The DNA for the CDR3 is TGTGCCAGTAGTATCCAAGGAGGCCGCTCTGGGGCCAACGTCCTGACTTTC.

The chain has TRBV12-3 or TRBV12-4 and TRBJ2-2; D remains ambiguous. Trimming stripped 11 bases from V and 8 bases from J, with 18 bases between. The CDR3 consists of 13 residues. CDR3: CAHQVGGTGELFF. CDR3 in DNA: TGTGCCCACCAAGTAGGCGGAACGGGGGAGCTGTTTTTT.

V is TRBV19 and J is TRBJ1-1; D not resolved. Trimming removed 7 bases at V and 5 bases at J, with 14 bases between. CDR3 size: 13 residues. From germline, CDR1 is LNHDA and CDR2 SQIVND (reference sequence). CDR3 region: CASIAGGRTEAFF. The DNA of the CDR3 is TGTGCCAGTATAGCAGGCGGGAGGACTGAAGCTTTCTTT.

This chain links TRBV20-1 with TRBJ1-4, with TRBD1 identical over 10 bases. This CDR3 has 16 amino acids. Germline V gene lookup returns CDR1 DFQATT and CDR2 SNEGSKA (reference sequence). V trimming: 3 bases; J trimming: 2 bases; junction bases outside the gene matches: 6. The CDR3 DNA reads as TGCAGTGCTAGTCGGACAGGGGGACGGACTAATGAAAAACTGTTTTTT. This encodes CSASRTGGRTNEKLFF.

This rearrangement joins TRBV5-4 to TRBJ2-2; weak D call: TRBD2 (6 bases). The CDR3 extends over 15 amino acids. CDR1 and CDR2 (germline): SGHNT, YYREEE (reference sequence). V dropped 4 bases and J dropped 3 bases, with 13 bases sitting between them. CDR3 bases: TGTGCCAGCAGCGGGTGGAGGGGTGACACCGGGGAGCTGTTTTTT. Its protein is CASSGWRGDTGELFF.

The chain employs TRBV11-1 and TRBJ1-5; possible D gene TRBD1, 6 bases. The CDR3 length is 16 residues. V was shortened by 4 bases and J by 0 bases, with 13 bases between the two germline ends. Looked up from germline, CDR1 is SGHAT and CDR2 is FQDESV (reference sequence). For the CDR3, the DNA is TGTGCCAGCAGCTATATCTGGACAGATAGCAATCAGCCCCAGCATTTT. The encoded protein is CASSYIWTDSNQPQHF. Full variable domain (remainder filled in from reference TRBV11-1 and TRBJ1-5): EAEVAQSPRYKITEKSQAVAFWCDPISGHATLYWYRQILGQGPELLVQFQDESVVDDSQLPKDRFSAERLKGVDSTLKIQPAELGDSAMYLCASSYIWTDSNQPQHFGDGTRLSIL.

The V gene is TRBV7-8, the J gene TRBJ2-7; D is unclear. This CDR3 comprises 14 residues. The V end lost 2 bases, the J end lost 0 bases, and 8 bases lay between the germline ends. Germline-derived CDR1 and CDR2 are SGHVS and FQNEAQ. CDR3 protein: CASSLRESSYEQYF. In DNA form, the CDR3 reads TGTGCCAGCAGCTTACGAGAGAGCTCCTACGAGCAGTACTTC.